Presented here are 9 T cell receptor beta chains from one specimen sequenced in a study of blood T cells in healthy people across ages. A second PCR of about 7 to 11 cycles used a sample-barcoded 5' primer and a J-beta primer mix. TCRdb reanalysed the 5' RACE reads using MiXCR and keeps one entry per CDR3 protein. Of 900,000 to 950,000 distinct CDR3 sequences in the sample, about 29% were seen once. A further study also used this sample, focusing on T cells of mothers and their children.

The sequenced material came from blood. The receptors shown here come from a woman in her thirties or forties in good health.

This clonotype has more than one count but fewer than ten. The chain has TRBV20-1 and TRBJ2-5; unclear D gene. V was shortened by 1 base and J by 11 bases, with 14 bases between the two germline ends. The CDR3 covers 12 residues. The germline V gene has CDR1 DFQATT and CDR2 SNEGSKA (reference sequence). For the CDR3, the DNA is TGCAGTGCTAGAGCGCTGGTCCCTGAGCAGTACTTC. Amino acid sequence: CSARALVPEQYF.

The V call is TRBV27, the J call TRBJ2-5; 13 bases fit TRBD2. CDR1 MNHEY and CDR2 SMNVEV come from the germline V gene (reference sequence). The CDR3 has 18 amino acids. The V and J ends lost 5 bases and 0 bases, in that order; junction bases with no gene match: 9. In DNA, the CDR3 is TGTGCCAGCAGTCCAGGACTAGCGGGGGTTAAGTACCAAGAGACCCAGTACTTC. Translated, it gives CASSPGLAGVKYQETQYF.

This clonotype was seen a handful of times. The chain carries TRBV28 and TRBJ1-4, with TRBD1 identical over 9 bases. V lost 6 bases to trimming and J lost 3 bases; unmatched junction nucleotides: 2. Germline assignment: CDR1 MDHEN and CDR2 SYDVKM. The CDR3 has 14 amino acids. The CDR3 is CASRTGGSNEKLFF. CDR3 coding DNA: TGTGCCAGCAGGACAGGGGGTTCTAATGAAAAACTGTTTTTT.

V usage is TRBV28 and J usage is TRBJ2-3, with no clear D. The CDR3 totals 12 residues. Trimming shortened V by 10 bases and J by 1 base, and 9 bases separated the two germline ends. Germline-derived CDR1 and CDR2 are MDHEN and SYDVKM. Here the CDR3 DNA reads TGTGCCACCGGCCCGGGCACAGATACGCAGTATTTT. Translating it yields CATGPGTDTQYF. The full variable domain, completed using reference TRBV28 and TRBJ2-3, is DVKVTQSSRYLVKRTGEKVFLECVQDMDHENMFWYRQDPGLGLRLIYFSYDVKMKEKGDIPEGYSVSREKKERFSLILESASTNQTSMYLCATGPGTDTQYFGPGTRLTVL.

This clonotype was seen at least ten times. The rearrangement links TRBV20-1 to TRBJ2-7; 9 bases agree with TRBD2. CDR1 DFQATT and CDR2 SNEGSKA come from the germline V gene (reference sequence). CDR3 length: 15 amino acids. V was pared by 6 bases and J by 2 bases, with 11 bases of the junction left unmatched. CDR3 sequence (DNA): TGCAGTGCAAAGGAGGCCTTAGCGGGGGCCTACGAGCAGTACTTC. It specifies CSAKEALAGAYEQYF.

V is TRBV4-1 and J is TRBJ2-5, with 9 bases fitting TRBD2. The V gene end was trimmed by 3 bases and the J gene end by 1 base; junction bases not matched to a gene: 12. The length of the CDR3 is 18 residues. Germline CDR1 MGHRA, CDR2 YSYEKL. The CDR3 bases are TGCGCCAGCAGCCAGGATCCCGCAGCGGGGGGTGCCCAAGAGACCCAGTACTTC. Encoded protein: CASSQDPAAGGAQETQYF.

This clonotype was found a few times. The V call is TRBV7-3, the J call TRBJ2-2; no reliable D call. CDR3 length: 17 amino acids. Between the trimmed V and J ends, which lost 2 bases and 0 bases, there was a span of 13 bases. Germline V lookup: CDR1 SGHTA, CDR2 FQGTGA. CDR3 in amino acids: CASSLSGAYSNTGELFF. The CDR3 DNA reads TGTGCCAGCAGCTTATCCGGAGCGTATTCGAACACCGGGGAGCTGTTTTTT.

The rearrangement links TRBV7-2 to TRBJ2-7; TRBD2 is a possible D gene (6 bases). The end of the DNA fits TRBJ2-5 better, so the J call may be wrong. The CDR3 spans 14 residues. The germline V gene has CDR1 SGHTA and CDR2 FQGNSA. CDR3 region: CASSLWGVAETQYF. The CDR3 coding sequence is TGTGCCAGCAGCTTATGGGGGGTTGCGGAGACCCAGTACTTC.

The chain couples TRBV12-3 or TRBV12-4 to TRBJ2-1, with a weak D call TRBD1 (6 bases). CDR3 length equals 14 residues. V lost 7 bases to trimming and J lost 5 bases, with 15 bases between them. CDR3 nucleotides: TGTGCCAGCACCCAAGGGGCAGGGGACAATGAGCAGTTCTTC. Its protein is CASTQGAGDNEQFF.